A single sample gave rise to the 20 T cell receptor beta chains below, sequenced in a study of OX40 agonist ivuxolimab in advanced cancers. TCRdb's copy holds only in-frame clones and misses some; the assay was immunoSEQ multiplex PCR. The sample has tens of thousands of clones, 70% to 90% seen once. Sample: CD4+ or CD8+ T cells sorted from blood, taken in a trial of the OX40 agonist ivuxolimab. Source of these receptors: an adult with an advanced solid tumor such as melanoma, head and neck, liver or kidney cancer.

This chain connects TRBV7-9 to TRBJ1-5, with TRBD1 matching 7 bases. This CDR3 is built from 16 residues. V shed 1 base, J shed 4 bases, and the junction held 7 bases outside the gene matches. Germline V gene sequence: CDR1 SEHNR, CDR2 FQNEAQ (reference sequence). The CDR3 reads CASSLGSAGGNQPQHF. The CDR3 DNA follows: TGTGCCAGCAGCTTAGGATCGGCAGGGGGGAATCAGCCCCAGCATTTT. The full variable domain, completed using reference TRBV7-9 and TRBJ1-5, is DTGVSQNPRHKITKRGQNVTFRCDPISEHNRLYWYRQTLGQGPEFLTYFQNEAQLEKSRLLSDRFSAERPKGSFSTLEIQRTEQGDSAMYLCASSLGSAGGNQPQHFGDGTRLSIL.

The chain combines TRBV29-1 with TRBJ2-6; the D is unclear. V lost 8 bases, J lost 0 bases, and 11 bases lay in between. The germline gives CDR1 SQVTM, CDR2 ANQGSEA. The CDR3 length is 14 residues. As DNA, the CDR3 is TGCAGCATCGGAGCAAACTCTGGGGCCAACGTCCTGACTTTC. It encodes CSIGANSGANVLTF. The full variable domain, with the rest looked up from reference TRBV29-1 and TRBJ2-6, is SAVISQKPSRDICQRGTSLTIQCQVDSQVTMMFWYRQQPGQSLTLIATANQGSEATYESGFVIDKFPISRPNLTFSTLTVSNMSPEDSSIYLCSIGANSGANVLTFGAGSRLTVL.

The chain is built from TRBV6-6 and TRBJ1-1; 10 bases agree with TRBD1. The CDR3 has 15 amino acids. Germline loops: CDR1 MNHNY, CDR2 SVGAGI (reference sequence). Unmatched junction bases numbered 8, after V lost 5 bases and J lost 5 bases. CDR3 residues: CASSIQTGGRTEAFF. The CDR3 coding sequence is TGTGCCAGCAGTATTCAGACAGGGGGCAGAACTGAAGCTTTCTTT.

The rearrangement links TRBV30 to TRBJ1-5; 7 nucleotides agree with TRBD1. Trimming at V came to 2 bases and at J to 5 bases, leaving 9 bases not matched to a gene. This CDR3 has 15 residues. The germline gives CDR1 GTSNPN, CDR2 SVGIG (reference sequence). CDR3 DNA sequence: TGTGCCTGGAGTTTCGGCCAGGGGGAGCATCAGCCCCAGCATTTT. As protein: CAWSFGQGEHQPQHF. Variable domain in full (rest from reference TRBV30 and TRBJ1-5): SQTIHQWPATLVQPVGSPLSLECTVEGTSNPNLYWYRQAAGRGLQLLFYSVGIGQISSEVPQNLSASRPQDRQFILSSKKLLLSDSGFYLCAWSFGQGEHQPQHFGDGTRLSIL.

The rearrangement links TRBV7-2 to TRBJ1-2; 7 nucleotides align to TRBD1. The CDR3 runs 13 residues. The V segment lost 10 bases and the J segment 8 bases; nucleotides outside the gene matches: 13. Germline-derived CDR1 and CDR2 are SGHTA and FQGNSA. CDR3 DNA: TGTGCCACCCCAGGACAGGAGCGAGTGGGCTACACCTTC. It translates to CATPGQERVGYTF.

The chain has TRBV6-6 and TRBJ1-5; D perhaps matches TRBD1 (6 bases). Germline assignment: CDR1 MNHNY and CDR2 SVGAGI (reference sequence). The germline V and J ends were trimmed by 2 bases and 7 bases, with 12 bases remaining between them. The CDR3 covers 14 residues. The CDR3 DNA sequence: TGTGCCAGCAGTTACAACAGGGAAGGCCAGCCCCAGCATTTT. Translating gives CASSYNREGQPQHF.

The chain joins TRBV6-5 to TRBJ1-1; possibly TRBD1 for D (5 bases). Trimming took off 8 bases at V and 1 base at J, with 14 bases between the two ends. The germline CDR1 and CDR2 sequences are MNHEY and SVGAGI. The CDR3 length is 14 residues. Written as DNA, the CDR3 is TGTGCCAGCCAAAGGGGTATGGGGAACACTGAAGCTTTCTTT. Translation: CASQRGMGNTEAFF.

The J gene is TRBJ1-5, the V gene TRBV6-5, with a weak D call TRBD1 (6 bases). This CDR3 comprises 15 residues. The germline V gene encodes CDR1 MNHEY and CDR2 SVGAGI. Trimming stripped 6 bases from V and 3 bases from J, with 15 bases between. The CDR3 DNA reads TGTGCCAGCAGGGCCCCCGGGGGCTTCAATCAGCCCCAGCATTTT. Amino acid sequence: CASRAPGGFNQPQHF.

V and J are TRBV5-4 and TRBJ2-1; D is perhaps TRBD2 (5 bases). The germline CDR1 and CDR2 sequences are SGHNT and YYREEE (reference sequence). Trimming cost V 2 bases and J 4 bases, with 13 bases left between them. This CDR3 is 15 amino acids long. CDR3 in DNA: TGTGCCAGCAGCTTAAGAGGGTCGGGATACAATGAGCAGTTCTTC. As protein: CASSLRGSGYNEQFF.

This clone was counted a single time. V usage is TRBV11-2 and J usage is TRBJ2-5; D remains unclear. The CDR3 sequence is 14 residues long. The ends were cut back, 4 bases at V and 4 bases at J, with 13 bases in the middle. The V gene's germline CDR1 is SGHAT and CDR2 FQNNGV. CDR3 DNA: TGTGCCAGCAGCTCCCTCGGGTTGGGAGAGACCCAGTACTTC. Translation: CASSSLGLGETQYF.

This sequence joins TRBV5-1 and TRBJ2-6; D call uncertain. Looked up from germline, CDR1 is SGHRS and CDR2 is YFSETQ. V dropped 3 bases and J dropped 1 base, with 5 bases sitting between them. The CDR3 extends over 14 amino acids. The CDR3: CASSSVSGANVLTF. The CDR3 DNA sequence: TGCGCCAGCAGCTCTGTTTCTGGGGCCAACGTCCTGACTTTC.

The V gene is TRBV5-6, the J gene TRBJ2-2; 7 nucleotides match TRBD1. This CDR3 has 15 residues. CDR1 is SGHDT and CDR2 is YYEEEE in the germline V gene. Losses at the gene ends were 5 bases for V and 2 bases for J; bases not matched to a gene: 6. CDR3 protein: CASRSGQSNTGELFF. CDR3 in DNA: TGTGCCAGCAGATCGGGACAGTCCAACACCGGGGAGCTGTTTTTT.

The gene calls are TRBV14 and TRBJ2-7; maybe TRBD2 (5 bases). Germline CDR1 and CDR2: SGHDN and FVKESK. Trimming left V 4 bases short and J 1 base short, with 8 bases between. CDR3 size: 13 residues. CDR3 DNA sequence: TGTGCCAGCAGCCGGACTGATTCCTACGAGCAGTACTTC. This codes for CASSRTDSYEQYF. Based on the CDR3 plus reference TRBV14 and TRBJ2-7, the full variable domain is EAGVTQFPSHSVIEKGQTVTLRCDPISGHDNLYWYRRVMGKEIKFLLHFVKESKQDESGMPNNRFLAERTGGTYSTLKVQPAELEDSGVYFCASSRTDSYEQYFGPGTRLTVT.

CDR3 residues: CSVEDRGQGKDYGYTF. CDR3 bases: TGCAGCGTTGAAGATCGGGGACAGGGGAAAGACTATGGCTACACCTTC. The V call is TRBV29-1, the J call TRBJ1-2; 10 bases fit TRBD1. Germline lookup yields CDR1 SQVTM and CDR2 ANQGSEA. V shed 0 bases and J 3 bases; nucleotides not matched to a gene: 7. The CDR3 spans 16 residues.

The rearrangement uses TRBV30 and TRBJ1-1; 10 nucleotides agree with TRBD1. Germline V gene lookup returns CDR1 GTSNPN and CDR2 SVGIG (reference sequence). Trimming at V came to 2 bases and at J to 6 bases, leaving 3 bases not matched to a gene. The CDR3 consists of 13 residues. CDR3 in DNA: TGTGCCTGGAGTTCTGGACAGGGGGCTGAAGCTTTCTTT. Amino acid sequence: CAWSSGQGAEAFF.

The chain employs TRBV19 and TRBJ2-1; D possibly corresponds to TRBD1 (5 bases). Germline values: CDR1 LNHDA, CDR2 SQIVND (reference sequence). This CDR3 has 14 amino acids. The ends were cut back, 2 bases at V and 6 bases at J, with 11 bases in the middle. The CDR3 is CASSILQVGNEQFF. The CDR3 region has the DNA TGTGCCAGTAGTATACTACAGGTAGGCAATGAGCAGTTCTTC.

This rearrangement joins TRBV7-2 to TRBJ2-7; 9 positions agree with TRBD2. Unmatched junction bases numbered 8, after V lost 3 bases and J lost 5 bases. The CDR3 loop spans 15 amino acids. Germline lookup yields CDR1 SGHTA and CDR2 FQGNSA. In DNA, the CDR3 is TGTGCCAGCAGCTTGAGTAGCGGGAGTTTCCACGAGCAGTACTTC. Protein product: CASSLSSGSFHEQYF.

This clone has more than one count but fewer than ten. CDR3 loop: CAWYRGRVGTDTQYF. CDR3 sequence (DNA): TGTGCCTGGTATCGGGGGAGGGTAGGGACAGATACGCAGTATTTT. The chain employs TRBV30 and TRBJ2-3, with 7 positions matching TRBD2. J was trimmed by 3 bases and V by 5 bases; bases with no gene match: 11. Germline loops: CDR1 GTSNPN, CDR2 SVGIG (reference sequence). The CDR3 is made up of 15 amino acids.

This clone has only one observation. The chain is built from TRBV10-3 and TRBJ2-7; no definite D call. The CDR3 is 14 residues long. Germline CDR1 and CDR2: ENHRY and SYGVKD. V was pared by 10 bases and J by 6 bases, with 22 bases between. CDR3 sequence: CATLYPPGGGEQYF. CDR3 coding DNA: TGTGCCACCCTCTACCCCCCAGGTGGTGGCGAGCAGTACTTC.

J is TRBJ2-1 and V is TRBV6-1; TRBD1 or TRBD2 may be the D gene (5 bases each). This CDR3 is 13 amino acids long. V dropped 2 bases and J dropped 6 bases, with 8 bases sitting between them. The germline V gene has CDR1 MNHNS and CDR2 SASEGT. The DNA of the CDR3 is TGTGCCAGCAGTGAACAGAGGGGCAATGAGCAGTTCTTC. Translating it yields CASSEQRGNEQFF.